Below are 20 T cell receptor beta chains sequenced from a single sample in a study of blood T cell repertoires in COVID-19. Profiled with immunoSEQ multiplex PCR; TCRdb holds only in-frame clones, not every one. The sample carries 350,000 to 450,000 clones, about 90% recorded once. The specimen was PBMCs or T cells enriched from blood (not recorded which). The receptors derive from a woman in her 30s who had recovered from COVID-19.

The rearrangement uses TRBV6-5 and TRBJ1-4; perhaps TRBD1 as D (6 bases). In germline, CDR1 is MNHEY, CDR2 SVGAGI. There are 13 residues in the CDR3. V dropped 7 bases and J dropped 5 bases, with 11 bases sitting between them. CDR3 sequence reads: CASNGQQNEKLFF. CDR3 coding DNA: TGTGCCAGCAATGGACAGCAGAATGAAAAACTGTTTTTT.

J is TRBJ2-1 and V is TRBV7-3; D perhaps matches TRBD2 (6 bases). V was shortened by 2 bases and J by 7 bases, with 15 bases between the two germline ends. Germline loops: CDR1 SGHTA, CDR2 FQGTGA. This CDR3 region has 15 residues. The DNA of the CDR3 is TGTGCCAGCAGCTTAGCGGGAAGTCGCCGGAATGAGCAGTTCTTC. Translating gives CASSLAGSRRNEQFF. Filled out from reference TRBV7-3 and TRBJ2-1, the complete variable domain reads GAGVSQTPSNKVTEKGKYVELRCDPISGHTALYWYRQSLGQGPEFLIYFQGTGAADDSGLPNDRFFAVRPEGSVSTLKIQRTERGDSAVYLCASSLAGSRRNEQFFGPGTRLTVL.

The V call is TRBV5-8, the J call TRBJ2-2, with TRBD1 matching 9 bases. This CDR3 comprises 15 residues. Germline V lookup: CDR1 SGHTS, CDR2 YDEGEE. With V trimmed by 5 bases and J by 6 bases, 8 bases remained unmatched. In DNA, the CDR3 is TGTGCCAGCAGACAACAGGGGGCCCTAGCCGGGGAGCTGTTTTTT. This codes for CASRQQGALAGELFF.

The chain has TRBV18 and TRBJ1-2; 12 bases match TRBD1. V shed 3 bases, J shed 8 bases, and the junction held 7 bases outside the gene matches. This CDR3 has 15 residues. CDR1 and CDR2 from the germline V gene are KGHSH and LQKENI. The CDR3 DNA follows: TGTGCCAGCTCACCCCAGGGACAGGGGGCGTTAGGCTACACCTTC. It encodes CASSPQGQGALGYTF. Based on the CDR3 plus reference TRBV18 and TRBJ1-2, the full variable domain is NAGVMQNPRHLVRRRGQEARLRCSPMKGHSHVYWYRQLPEEGLKFMVYLQKENIIDESGMPKERFSAEFPKEGPSILRIQQVVRGDSAAYFCASSPQGQGALGYTFGSGTRLTVV.

The V and J genes are TRBV6-2 or TRBV6-3 and TRBJ1-4, with TRBD1 matching over 7 bases. Losses at the gene ends were 2 bases for V and 2 bases for J; bases not matched to a gene: 2. The CDR3 runs 15 residues. Per the germline V gene, CDR1 is MNHEY and CDR2 is SVGEGT. DNA of the CDR3: TGTGCCAGCAGTTACGGAGGGGGCACTAATGAAAAACTGTTTTTT. This translates into CASSYGGGTNEKLFF.

This clone has only one observation. V is TRBV2 and J is TRBJ2-3; D not resolved. Germline-derived CDR1 and CDR2 are SNHLY and FYNNEI. The V gene lost 8 bases and the J gene lost 2 bases, with 17 bases spanning the gap. The CDR3 sequence is 15 residues long. CDR3 in amino acids: CASREVVPPTDTQYF. The CDR3 DNA sequence: TGTGCCAGCCGAGAGGTCGTCCCGCCCACAGATACGCAGTATTTT.

This sequence joins TRBV3-1 (or the pseudogene TRBV3-2) and TRBJ2-1; TRBD2 aligns across 12 bases. In germline, CDR1 is LGHDT, CDR2 YNNKEL (reference sequence). This CDR3 is 17 amino acids long. V trimming: 1 base; J trimming: 1 base; junction bases outside the gene matches: 2. CDR3 loop: CASSQGLAGASYNEQFF. Written as DNA, the CDR3 is TGTGCCAGCAGCCAAGGACTAGCGGGAGCGTCCTACAATGAGCAGTTCTTC.

The rearrangement links TRBV6-2 or TRBV6-3 to TRBJ2-7; D may be TRBD1 (6 bases). Trimming stripped 6 bases from V and 1 base from J, with 16 bases between. The CDR3 covers 15 residues. The V gene's germline CDR1 is MNHEY and CDR2 SVGEGT. The CDR3 is CASSRQVAQSYEQYF. CDR3 in DNA: TGTGCCAGCAGCAGACAGGTCGCCCAATCCTACGAGCAGTACTTC.

The chain joins TRBV20-1 to TRBJ1-6; D might be TRBD1 (6 bases). Germline loops: CDR1 DFQATT, CDR2 SNEGSKA (reference sequence). V gave up 3 bases and J gave up 7 bases, with 16 bases separating them. The CDR3 loop spans 15 amino acids. This CDR3 reads CSASPGGATNSPLHF. In nucleotides, the CDR3 is TGCAGTGCTAGTCCTGGGGGGGCGACCAATTCACCCCTCCACTTT.

This sequence joins TRBV7-2 and TRBJ2-7; D is ambiguous. The CDR3 loop spans 15 amino acids. Per the germline V gene, CDR1 is SGHTA and CDR2 is FQGNSA. Trimming cost V 1 base and J 2 bases, with 12 bases left between them. The CDR3 DNA reads as TGTGCCAGCAGCTTAGGTTCGCGCACCACCTACGAGCAGTACTTC. Translation gives CASSLGSRTTYEQYF. Full variable domain (rest looked up from reference TRBV7-2 and TRBJ2-7): GAGVSQSPSNKVTEKGKDVELRCDPISGHTALYWYRQSLGQGLEFLIYFQGNSAPDKSGLPSDRFSAERTGGSVSTLTIQRTQQEDSAVYLCASSLGSRTTYEQYFGPGTRLTVT.

The CDR3: CASSLGAWGQFYEQYF. CDR3 bases: TGTGCCAGCAGCTTAGGCGCTTGGGGACAGTTCTACGAGCAGTACTTC. This chain connects TRBV7-2 to TRBJ2-7, with TRBD1 matching over 7 bases. Germline CDR1 is SGHTA and CDR2 is FQGNSA. There are 16 residues in the CDR3. V dropped 1 base and J dropped 3; count of bases not matched to a gene: 9.

A note on this clone: The germline gene is not matched at one end of the junction; a read error may be the cause. The rearrangement links TRBV6-5 to TRBJ2-5; D gene unclear. Germline CDR1 is MNHEY and CDR2 is SVGAGI. The CDR3 sequence is 11 residues long. The CDR3 coding sequence is TGTGCCAGCAGTTACCAGGAGACCCAGTACTTC. This translates into CASSYQETQYF.

The rearrangement joins TRBV12-3 or TRBV12-4 to TRBJ1-2; D is possibly TRBD1 (5 bases). This CDR3 has 13 residues. V shed 6 bases and J shed 4 bases, with 12 bases lying between them. The chain's CDR3 is CASSRMGGYGYTF. CDR3 in DNA: TGTGCCAGCAGCCGTATGGGGGGCTATGGCTACACCTTC.

This rearrangement joins TRBV9 to TRBJ2-5; no clear D. V was trimmed by 0 bases and J by 3 bases, leaving 9 bases between them. The CDR3 spans 14 residues. The germline CDR1 and CDR2 sequences are SGDLS and YYNGEE. CDR3 DNA: TGTGCCAGCAGCGTAGGACTGACGGAAGAGACCCAGTACTTC. Encoded protein: CASSVGLTEETQYF.

The gene calls are TRBV5-4 and TRBJ2-1; possibly TRBD1 for D (5 bases). CDR3 length: 13 amino acids. Trimming took off 6 bases at V and 6 bases at J, with 13 bases between the two ends. CDR1 and CDR2 (germline): SGHNT, YYREEE (reference sequence). The CDR3 protein is CASTLRGGNEQFF. CDR3 DNA sequence: TGTGCCAGCACCTTAAGGGGTGGCAATGAGCAGTTCTTC.

This rearrangement joins TRBV5-1 to TRBJ1-6, with D possibly being TRBD1 (6 bases). Trimming cost V 4 bases and J 5 bases, with 13 bases left between them. The CDR3 covers 15 residues. Germline CDR1 reads SGHRS; CDR2 reads YFSETQ. The CDR3 protein is CASSSWTANNSPLHF. The CDR3 nucleotides read TGCGCCAGCAGCAGTTGGACAGCTAATAATTCACCCCTCCACTTT.

This chain connects TRBV18 to TRBJ1-6, with D hard to call. Germline values: CDR1 KGHSH, CDR2 LQKENI. Trimming took 2 bases from V and 6 from J, leaving 11 bases between them. The CDR3 extends over 15 amino acids. The CDR3 is CASSPTGNSNSPLHF. The CDR3 DNA reads TGTGCCAGCTCACCAACGGGGAATAGTAATTCACCCCTCCACTTT.

The chain joins TRBV27 to TRBJ1-2; a possible D gene is TRBD1 (6 bases). From germline, CDR1 is MNHEY and CDR2 SMNVEV (reference sequence). V was cut by 5 bases and J by 8 bases, with 15 bases left in between. The CDR3 has 13 amino acids. CDR3 loop: CASSGGTSRGYTF. The CDR3, as DNA: TGTGCCAGCAGTGGTGGGACATCGCGAGGCTACACCTTC.

The chain carries TRBV20-1 and TRBJ2-7; tentatively, D is TRBD2 (6 bases). Germline V gene sequence: CDR1 DFQATT, CDR2 SNEGSKA (reference sequence). The ends were cut back, 5 bases at V and 5 bases at J, with 10 bases in the middle. The CDR3 spans 11 residues. CDR3 residues: CSARGTHEQYF. The DNA of the CDR3 is TGCAGTGCTCGCGGGACTCACGAGCAGTACTTC.

The chain joins TRBV3-1 (or the pseudogene TRBV3-2) to TRBJ1-2, with 11 bases fitting TRBD1. Losses at the gene ends were 3 bases for V and 7 bases for J; bases not matched to a gene: 7. The CDR3 has 15 residues. CDR1 is LGHDT, CDR2 YNNKEL, per germline (reference sequence). The CDR3 here is CASSHPGTGGFGYTF. The CDR3 DNA reads TGTGCCAGCAGCCATCCCGGGACAGGGGGTTTTGGCTACACCTTC.